The next 7 T cell receptor beta chains were all read from a single sample in a study of graft-versus-host responses after intestinal transplantation. Antigen specificity for these receptors is unknown. Data came from immunoSEQ multiplex PCR; TCRdb stores just in-frame clones and leaves some out. Found here are roughly 90,000 clones, about nine tenths of them singletons; the top ten hold under 0.3%. The sequencing used unstimulated CD4+ T cells sorted from spleen or lymph node cells, collected before transplant. Receptor source: a human donor who was the organ donor for an intestinal transplant.

This rearrangement joins TRBV27 to TRBJ1-6; 7 positions agree with TRBD1. With V trimmed by 7 bases and J by 5 bases, 14 bases remained unmatched. The CDR3 has 17 amino acids. Germline CDR1 and CDR2: MNHEY and SMNVEV (reference sequence). CDR3 nucleotide sequence: TGTGCCAGCACCCTTGGTCAGGGGGGTGGGAATAATTCACCCCTCCACTTT. Translation gives CASTLGQGGGNNSPLHF.

This clone was counted a single time. The chain couples TRBV10-3 to TRBJ2-6, with 7 positions matching TRBD1. Germline CDR1 ENHRY, CDR2 SYGVKD. The CDR3 totals 16 residues. J gave up 3 bases and V 3 bases, and 5 bases lay outside the gene matches. CDR3 sequence: CAISDPNRGGANVLTF. The CDR3 DNA is TGTGCCATCAGTGACCCTAACAGGGGTGGGGCCAACGTCCTGACTTTC.

The chain links TRBV7-2 to TRBJ1-3; 7 nucleotides match TRBD1. From germline, CDR1 is SGHTA and CDR2 FQGNSA. CDR3 length: 15 amino acids. After removal of 1 base from V and 5 bases from J, the junction contained 5 bases not matched to a gene. For the CDR3, the DNA is TGTGCCAGCAGCTTAGGGCAGGGGGTTCGAAACACCATATATTTT. Translation gives CASSLGQGVRNTIYF.

This chain joins TRBV28 and TRBJ1-2; D call uncertain. The CDR3 spans 13 residues. The germline gives CDR1 MDHEN, CDR2 SYDVKM. Deletions cut 3 bases from V and 8 bases from J, with 13 bases between. The CDR3 DNA is TGTGCCAGCAGTTTCCCGGGAGGATACGGCTACACCTTC. Protein sequence: CASSFPGGYGYTF.

The rearrangement links TRBV6-1 to TRBJ2-7; TRBD1 aligns across 11 bases. In germline, CDR1 is MNHNS, CDR2 SASEGT. This CDR3 comprises 13 residues. Trimming removed 6 bases from V and 6 bases from J; junction bases left unmatched: 4. The CDR3 bases are TGTGCCAGCAGGGGGACAGGGGGGAGCGAGCAGTACTTC. Encoded protein: CASRGTGGSEQYF.

The chain couples TRBV15 to TRBJ2-1, with 7 bases matching TRBD1. Germline CDR1 reads LNHNV; CDR2 reads YYDKDF (reference sequence). Trimming cost V 6 bases and J 4 bases; bases outside gene matches: 9. CDR3 size: 15 residues. The CDR3 DNA sequence: TGTGCCACCAGAGACAGGGAGAGTCTTTACAATGAGCAGTTCTTC. Its protein product is CATRDRESLYNEQFF. Complete variable domain (other parts from reference TRBV15 and TRBJ2-1): DAMVIQNPRYQVTQFGKPVTLSCSQTLNHNVMYWYQQKSSQAPKLLFHYYDKDFNNEADTPDNFQSRRPNTSFCFLDIRSPGLGDTAMYLCATRDRESLYNEQFFGPGTRLTVL.

The genes are TRBV16 and TRBJ1-4, with TRBD1 matching 9 bases. Trimming took 2 bases from V and 10 from J; bases not matched to a gene: 5. Germline loops: CDR1 KGHSY, CDR2 FQNENV. CDR3 length: 14 residues. The CDR3 nucleotides are TGTGCCAGCAGCCAAGGCGGACAGGGGAGAAAACTGTTTTTT. It translates to CASSQGGQGRKLFF.